This paragraph reports one T cell receptor beta chain. What it binds is not known. The sample originates from a study of a mutant IDH1 vaccine in newly diagnosed glioma. Looking at the study overall: Averaging roughly 40 years of age, treated patients were around 60% male and approximately 38% female. V12 took place at week 35, and V13 at week 47. Whole-study results and caveats: With respect to changes in top peripheral T cell clonotypes, pseudoprogression seemed unrelated.

Germline lookup yields CDR1 MNHNY and CDR2 SVGAGI (reference sequence). V was cut by 6 bases and J by 8 bases, with 13 bases left in between. The CDR3 runs to 12 residues. The repertoire was sequenced with immunoSEQ multiplex PCR; TCRdb's copy has only in-frame clones and lacks some. This sample has some 60,000 clones; roughly four fifths occur once, and the top ten carry 3.5% to 4.5%. Stated time point: week 47, end of study. Every vaccination contained 300 ug of the mutant IDH1 20-mer peptide and was paired with topical imiquimod. Patients received eight vaccinations in weeks 1, 3, 5, 7, 11, 15, 19, 23.

The origin of this receptor is a man aged 25 to 40 with glioma. This chain uses TRBV6-6 with TRBJ1-2; D remains unclear. Here the sequenced sample was PBMCs, taken from a glioma patient whose treatment included an IDH1 peptide vaccine. This chain's CDR3 is CASSIGLEGYTF. The CDR3 region has the DNA TGTGCCAGCAGCATTGGACTGGAGGGCTACACCTTC.